Following are 22 T cell receptor beta chains from one sample sequenced in a study of shared clonotypes between healthy human individuals (dated by TCRdb to 2018 to 2021). Receptor libraries were prepared by the immunoSEQ multiplex PCR assay. Sourced from immuneACCESS, this table was stored by TCRdb with only in-frame sequences that have V and J called. A share of the clones is absent; for the studies checked, an unresolved V gene accounts for under half, and the remainder has no known explanation. The sample table shows about 1 million clones, and roughly 80% are seen once. The ten largest account for about 1.4% of the sample. The material sequenced was memory CD4+ T cells sorted from blood. The label giving this sample's cell subset or site can be read as: CD45RA-negative fraction. Every receptor here comes from a young man in good health.

This chain uses TRBV28 with TRBJ1-5; a possible D gene is TRBD1 (5 bases). The V and J ends lost 6 bases and 5 bases respectively, with 17 bases between them. This CDR3 contains 15 residues. Per germline, CDR1 MDHEN and CDR2 SYDVKM. CDR3 loop: CASSPTGHSDQPQHF. The CDR3 DNA is TGTGCCAGCAGCCCTACAGGTCATTCGGATCAGCCCCAGCATTTT.

The J gene is TRBJ2-7, the V gene TRBV15; TRBD1 matches at 7 bases. V shed 4 bases, J shed 0 bases, and the junction held 12 bases outside the gene matches. Germline V lookup: CDR1 LNHNV, CDR2 YYDKDF (reference sequence). This CDR3 has 17 residues. CDR3 in amino acids: CATSTNLRGQSSYEQYF. CDR3 coding DNA: TGTGCCACCAGCACCAACCTTAGGGGACAGAGCTCCTACGAGCAGTACTTC.

Worth noting for this clone: Other DNA sequences of this sample code for an identical CDR3. The genes are TRBV5-1 and TRBJ2-3, with 14 positions matching TRBD2. The CDR3 contains 15 residues. In germline, CDR1 is SGHRS, CDR2 YFSETQ. Unmatched junction bases numbered 1, after V lost 2 bases and J lost 5 bases. CDR3 loop: CASSLGLAGGDTQYF. For the CDR3, the DNA is TGCGCCAGCAGCTTAGGACTAGCGGGGGGAGATACGCAGTATTTT. Looking up the rest from reference TRBV5-1 and TRBJ2-3 gives the full variable domain: KAGVTQTPRYLIKTRGQQVTLSCSPISGHRSVSWYQQTPGQGLQFLFEYFSETQRNKGNFPGRFSGRQFSNSRSEMNVSTLELGDSALYLCASSLGLAGGDTQYFGPGTRLTVL.

The V and J genes are TRBV7-2 and TRBJ2-4; the D gene is possibly TRBD1 (5 bases). The CDR3 is 16 amino acids. Germline V gene sequence: CDR1 SGHTA, CDR2 FQGNSA. V was clipped by 5 bases and J by 0 bases, with 14 bases between them. The CDR3 coding sequence is TGTGCCAGCAGCCAAAACCAGGGTAAAGCCAAAAACATTCAGTACTTC. This codes for CASSQNQGKAKNIQYF.

The chain recombines TRBV5-6 with TRBJ2-2, with 9 bases identical to TRBD2. After removal of 4 bases from V and 2 bases from J, the junction contained 9 bases not matched to a gene. CDR3 size: 17 residues. CDR1 and CDR2 from the germline V gene are SGHDT and YYEEEE. CDR3 sequence (DNA): TGTGCCAGCAGCCCAGCGGGGGGCGCGGGTAACACCGGGGAGCTGTTTTTT. Protein sequence: CASSPAGGAGNTGELFF.

This clone was counted once. This chain links TRBV7-9 with TRBJ2-3; the D is unclear. Germline values: CDR1 SEHNR, CDR2 FQNEAQ (reference sequence). The V end lost 2 bases, the J end lost 2 bases, and 14 bases lay between the germline ends. The CDR3 runs 16 residues. CDR3 in DNA: TGTGCCAGCAGCTTACTGGGCCCCAACCCCACAGATACGCAGTATTTT. Translating gives CASSLLGPNPTDTQYF.

The chain carries TRBV6-1 and TRBJ1-2; 7 bases line up with TRBD1. Germline V lookup: CDR1 MNHNS, CDR2 SASEGT. The CDR3 covers 15 residues. V lost 3 bases, J lost 4 bases, and 8 bases stayed unmatched. The CDR3 DNA is TGTGCCAGCAGTGAGGACCACAGGGGAATCTATGGCTACACCTTC. Its protein product is CASSEDHRGIYGYTF.

The gene calls are TRBV10-1 and TRBJ2-3; 9 bases align to TRBD2. Trimming cost V 8 bases and J 4 bases; bases outside gene matches: 4. The germline V gene has CDR1 WNHNN and CDR2 SYGVQD (reference sequence). The CDR3 is 13 amino acids. The CDR3 is CASGGRGADTQYF. The CDR3 DNA follows: TGCGCCAGCGGCGGGAGGGGGGCAGATACGCAGTATTTT.

V and J are TRBV7-2 and TRBJ1-2; TRBD1 is a possible D gene (6 bases). Germline loops: CDR1 SGHTA, CDR2 FQGNSA. Trimming left V 1 base short and J 3 bases short, with 9 bases between. The CDR3 is made up of 14 amino acids. The DNA for the CDR3 is TGTGCCAGCAGCTTAGTACCAGGGGACTATGGCTACACCTTC. Amino acid sequence: CASSLVPGDYGYTF.

V gene TRBV18 combines with J gene TRBJ2-3; no reliable D call. From germline, CDR1 is KGHSH and CDR2 LQKENI. This CDR3 comprises 14 residues. CDR3 sequence (DNA): TGTAGTTCCTCCCCCGGGCAGAGCACAGATACGCAGTATTTT. Translating it yields CSSSPGQSTDTQYF. Full variable domain (remainder filled in from reference TRBV18 and TRBJ2-3): NAGVMQNPRHLVRRRGQEARLRCSPMKGHSHVYWYRQLPEEGLKFMVYLQKENIIDESGMPKERFSAEFPKEGPSILRIQQVVRGDSAAYFCSSSPGQSTDTQYFGPGTRLTVL.

The chain links TRBV21-1 to TRBJ1-1. TRBV21-1 is a listed pseudogene. The CDR3 is made up of 18 amino acids. CDR3 residues: CASSKATYREGLNTEAFF. CDR3 DNA sequence: TGTGCCAGCAGCAAAGCGACCTATAGGGAGGGGCTGAACACTGAAGCTTTCTTT.

The chain is built from TRBV9 and TRBJ2-5; no definite D call. Germline loops: CDR1 SGDLS, CDR2 YYNGEE. The germline V and J ends were trimmed by 0 bases and 7 bases, with 10 bases remaining between them. CDR3 length equals 13 residues. CDR3 bases: TGTGCCAGCAGCGTAGGGGTAGCTACGACCCAGTACTTC. This gives the protein CASSVGVATTQYF.

The chain has TRBV23-1 and TRBJ2-3; no clear D gene. TRBV23-1 is labeled an ORF, and its function is uncertain. Trimming removed 5 bases from V and 4 bases from J, with 13 bases in between. CDR3 size: 14 residues. This CDR3 reads CASSKEGRSDTQYF. In nucleotides, the CDR3 is TGCGCCAGCAGTAAGGAAGGCAGGTCAGATACGCAGTATTTT.

The gene calls are TRBV2 and TRBJ2-3, with D perhaps matching TRBD2 (6 bases). The CDR3 has 16 amino acids. Per the germline V gene, CDR1 is SNHLY and CDR2 is FYNNEI. Trimming took off 6 bases at V and 2 bases at J, with 18 bases between the two ends. The chain's CDR3 is CASSKYGTQATDTQYF. The CDR3 nucleotides are TGTGCCAGCAGCAAGTACGGGACTCAGGCCACAGATACGCAGTATTTT.

The chain employs TRBV4-1 and TRBJ2-1; 7 bases fit TRBD2. Germline lookup yields CDR1 MGHRA and CDR2 YSYEKL. The junction had 19 bases not matched to a gene; V was cut back by 6 bases and J by 5 bases. This CDR3 region has 18 residues. The CDR3, as DNA: TGCGCCAGCAGGGGCAGCCGCGGGGGTGTTGCTGCTAACAATGAGCAGTTCTTC. Amino acids: CASRGSRGGVAANNEQFF.

The V gene is TRBV9, the J gene TRBJ1-6; a weak D match, TRBD1 (6 bases). The CDR3 runs 19 residues. The V and J ends lost 0 bases and 0 bases respectively, with 16 bases between them. Germline V gives CDR1 SGDLS, CDR2 YYNGEE. CDR3 sequence reads: CASSVGPRDISSYNSPLHF. The DNA of the CDR3 is TGTGCCAGCAGCGTAGGGCCCCGGGACATAAGCTCCTATAATTCACCCCTCCACTTT.

The chain combines TRBV7-3 with TRBJ1-5, with a tentative D call TRBD1 (6 bases). CDR3 length: 13 amino acids. Trimming removed 5 bases from V and 7 bases from J, with 12 bases in between. Germline-derived CDR1 and CDR2 are SGHTA and FQGTGA. CDR3 nucleotide sequence: TGTGCCAGCAGCGCGGGGGCAAGGCAGCCCCAGCATTTT. Its translation is CASSAGARQPQHF.

The chain joins TRBV7-2 to TRBJ1-1; D is unclear. From germline, CDR1 is SGHTA and CDR2 FQGNSA. This CDR3 is built from 14 residues. V was shortened by 7 bases and J by 0 bases, with 12 bases between the two germline ends. The CDR3 DNA reads as TGTGCCAGCATCCCAATGCGAGTGAACACTGAAGCTTTCTTT. It is translated as CASIPMRVNTEAFF.

The chain joins TRBV5-1 to TRBJ2-3; no clear D gene. Germline V gene sequence: CDR1 SGHRS, CDR2 YFSETQ. Trimming removed 4 bases from V and 8 bases from J, with 14 bases in between. The length of the CDR3 is 13 residues. The CDR3 nucleotides are TGCGCCAGCAGCCCTCTTGGCTCGGGTACGCAGTATTTT. It encodes CASSPLGSGTQYF.

V and J are TRBV5-6 and TRBJ1-6, with 7 positions matching TRBD1. Germline-derived CDR1 and CDR2 are SGHDT and YYEEEE. The CDR3 sequence is 15 residues long. V trimming: 4 bases; J trimming: 7 bases; junction bases outside the gene matches: 8. The CDR3 DNA sequence: TGTGCCAGCAGCCCCCGCGACAGGGAAAATTCACCCCTCCACTTT. Residues: CASSPRDRENSPLHF.

The rearrangement joins TRBV2 to TRBJ1-2; D is undetermined. Germline V gives CDR1 SNHLY, CDR2 FYNNEI. V was trimmed by 4 bases and J by 2 bases, leaving 8 bases between them. The CDR3 consists of 13 residues. The CDR3 DNA follows: TGTGCCAGCAGTGTTAGGGAGAACTATGGCTACACCTTC. Protein product: CASSVRENYGYTF.

This clone appeared a few times. The chain combines TRBV6-6 with TRBJ1-1, with D unresolved. The CDR3 has 14 amino acids. V was pared by 7 bases and J by 5 bases, with 17 bases between. Germline CDR1 is MNHNY and CDR2 is SVGAGI (reference sequence). In nucleotides, the CDR3 is TGTGCCAGCAACCCGACCCGAATGGGAACTGAAGCTTTCTTT. This gives the protein CASNPTRMGTEAFF.